Following are 26 T cell receptor beta chains from one sample sequenced in a study of T cells in Graves' hyperthyroidism and ophthalmopathy. Regions amplified from RNA transcripts were the TCR beta CDR3 regions. First-round RT-PCR of the TCR CDR3 relied on the HTBI primer set. TCRdb re-derived calls from the multiplex PCR reads in MiXCR, one entry per CDR3 protein. The table has 600,000 to 700,000 distinct CDR3 sequences, approximately 15% seen once. Material for sequencing was blood. The source is a woman aged 40 to 55 with Graves' ophthalmopathy.

In this sample, this clonotype turned up many times. V is TRBV29-1 and J is TRBJ2-5, with TRBD2 matching over 14 bases. The CDR3 spans 16 residues. The junction had 9 bases not matched to a gene; V was cut back by 4 bases and J by 5 bases. Germline CDR1 SQVTM, CDR2 ANQGSEA. This CDR3 is CSVAIGTSGSQETQYF. DNA for the CDR3: TGCAGCGTTGCTATAGGGACTAGCGGGAGCCAGGAGACCCAGTACTTC.

This clonotype was found many times. The chain is built from TRBV10-2 and TRBJ2-7; a possible D gene is TRBD1 (6 bases). V was pared by 4 bases and J by 4 bases, with 17 bases between. CDR1 is WSHSY and CDR2 is SAAADI in the germline V gene. The CDR3 loop spans 15 amino acids. CDR3 DNA sequence: TGCGCCAGCAGTGGACAGGCCCTGCTAATGTACGAGCAGTACTTC. Its protein product is CASSGQALLMYEQYF.

This clonotype came up many times. V is TRBV12-3 or TRBV12-4 and J is TRBJ2-7; D unresolved. The length of the CDR3 is 15 residues. V was shortened by 1 base and J by 3 bases, with 13 bases between the two germline ends. The CDR3 region is CASSLGRGFFYEQYF. The CDR3 nucleotides are TGTGCCAGCAGTTTAGGTCGCGGATTCTTCTACGAGCAGTACTTC.

This clonotype was seen at least ten times. J is TRBJ2-2 and V is TRBV9, with TRBD2 matching over 11 bases. The CDR3 is 16 residues long. The V gene end was trimmed by 2 bases and the J gene end by 7 bases; junction bases not matched to a gene: 7. Per the germline V gene, CDR1 is SGDLS and CDR2 is YYNGEE. This CDR3 is CASSVSGRASVGELFF. The CDR3 bases are TGTGCCAGCAGCGTTAGCGGGAGGGCTAGCGTCGGGGAGCTGTTTTTT.

This clonotype has a count of ten or more. The chain joins TRBV28 to TRBJ2-7; the D call may be TRBD1 or TRBD2 (7 bases each). The CDR3 is 14 residues long. Trimming took 5 bases from V and 2 from J, leaving 13 bases between them. Germline V gene sequence: CDR1 MDHEN, CDR2 SYDVKM. CDR3 nucleotide sequence: TGTGCCAGCAGTGGGGGGGACAGTGCCTACGAGCAGTACTTC. Protein: CASSGGDSAYEQYF.

This clonotype was found many times. The chain combines TRBV14 with TRBJ2-7; D might be TRBD2 (5 bases). This CDR3 comprises 14 residues. CDR1 and CDR2 (germline): SGHDN, FVKESK. V was trimmed by 4 bases and J by 0 bases, leaving 10 bases between them. As DNA, the CDR3 is TGTGCCAGCAGCCCCTTGCTAGCCTCCTACGAGCAGTACTTC. This gives the protein CASSPLLASYEQYF.

This clonotype was found many times. The V and J genes are TRBV28 and TRBJ2-7; possibly TRBD1 for D (6 bases). CDR1 and CDR2 from the germline V gene are MDHEN and SYDVKM. The CDR3 loop spans 14 amino acids. V shed 6 bases and J shed 7 bases, with 19 bases lying between them. CDR3 DNA sequence: TGTGCCAGCAGCCTCGGGACAACCCCCTGGGAGCAGTACTTC. This translates into CASSLGTTPWEQYF.

This clonotype was counted at least ten times. V and J are TRBV11-3 and TRBJ1-1; possible D gene TRBD1, 5 bases. Germline loops: CDR1 SGHNT, CDR2 YENEEA. This CDR3 is built from 14 residues. Between the trimmed V and J ends, which lost 2 bases and 1 base, there was a span of 8 bases. CDR3 region: CASSLQGENTEAFF. As DNA, the CDR3 is TGTGCCAGCAGCTTACAGGGTGAGAACACTGAAGCTTTCTTT.

This clonotype occurred a few times. This chain connects TRBV30 to TRBJ2-7, with 7 bases aligning to TRBD2. The length of the CDR3 is 14 residues. Germline loops: CDR1 GTSNPN, CDR2 SVGIG (reference sequence). V dropped 0 bases and J dropped 4; count of bases not matched to a gene: 6. CDR3 nucleotides: TGTGCCTGGAGTGTACGAGGGAGGGGATACGAGCAGTACTTC. It encodes CAWSVRGRGYEQYF.

This clonotype occurred a few times. The chain uses TRBV9 and TRBJ2-2; 7 bases agree with TRBD2. Germline values: CDR1 SGDLS, CDR2 YYNGEE. This CDR3 is 19 amino acids long. Germline trimming cut 0 bases from V and 1 base from J; bases unmatched to any gene: 12. The CDR3 DNA sequence: TGTGCCAGCAGCGTAGTTACAAATCTAAAGCGGGAGAACACCGGGGAGCTGTTTTTT. This encodes CASSVVTNLKRENTGELFF.

This clonotype was detected ten times or more. The V gene is TRBV11-1, the J gene TRBJ2-7, with 11 positions matching TRBD2. The CDR3 contains 21 residues. With V trimmed by 2 bases and J by 2 bases, 20 bases remained unmatched. Germline-derived CDR1 and CDR2 are SGHAT and FQDESV (reference sequence). The CDR3 sequence is CASSLSPGGGSGRAWAYEQYF. DNA of the CDR3: TGTGCCAGCAGCTTATCGCCCGGCGGGGGTAGCGGGAGGGCCTGGGCCTACGAGCAGTACTTC.

This clonotype turned up a few times. The chain uses TRBV12-3 or TRBV12-4 and TRBJ1-5; a weak D match, TRBD1 (5 bases). The CDR3 covers 13 residues. Trimming took 7 bases from V and 4 from J, leaving 11 bases between them. CDR3 nucleotide sequence: TGTGCCAGCAAGTTACCAGGGAATCAGCCCCAGCATTTT. Protein: CASKLPGNQPQHF.

The chain has TRBV20-1 and TRBJ1-5; a weak D match, TRBD1 (5 bases). The CDR3 is made up of 14 amino acids. Germline V gives CDR1 DFQATT, CDR2 SNEGSKA (reference sequence). Between the trimmed V and J ends, which lost 5 bases and 3 bases, there was a span of 14 bases. CDR3 sequence: CSAPGTEDNQPQHF. For the CDR3, the DNA is TGCAGTGCTCCCGGGACGGAGGACAATCAGCCCCAGCATTTT.

This clonotype was counted many times. The chain is built from TRBV5-1 and TRBJ1-1; possible D gene TRBD1, 5 bases. The germline V gene has CDR1 SGHRS and CDR2 YFSETQ. V was shortened by 6 bases and J by 5 bases, with 14 bases between the two germline ends. The length of the CDR3 is 13 residues. The CDR3 region has the DNA TGCGCCAGCACAAGTGGGGGGTTGACTGAAGCTTTCTTT. Its translation: CASTSGGLTEAFF.

This sequence joins TRBV20-1 and TRBJ2-7; TRBD1 might be the D (5 bases). Germline V CDR1 and CDR2: DFQATT, SNEGSKA (reference sequence). The CDR3 length is 14 residues. With 5 bases removed from V and 1 base from J, the gap between germline ends came to 15 bases. The CDR3 region is CSAGSQGSSYEQYF. Written as DNA, the CDR3 is TGCAGTGCTGGGTCCCAGGGATCTTCCTACGAGCAGTACTTC.

This clonotype was picked up many times. The chain carries TRBV12-3 or TRBV12-4 and TRBJ2-7; 7 bases match TRBD1. With V trimmed by 6 bases and J by 3 bases, 11 bases remained unmatched. CDR3 length: 15 residues. CDR3 coding DNA: TGTGCCAGCAGCCCCTGGGCAGGGGGTCACTACGAGCAGTACTTC. Its protein is CASSPWAGGHYEQYF.

This clonotype was seen repeatedly, ten times or more. The chain links TRBV6-2 or TRBV6-3 to TRBJ1-1; no clear D. Germline lookup yields CDR1 MNHEY and CDR2 SVGEGT. The CDR3 is 14 amino acids. The ends were cut back, 10 bases at V and 1 base at J, with 16 bases in the middle. DNA for the CDR3: TGTGCCACCAGCGGTATCAGGACGAACACTGAAGCTTTCTTT. Protein sequence: CATSGIRTNTEAFF.

This clonotype was observed at least ten times. The genes are TRBV7-9 and TRBJ2-7, with a weak D call TRBD1 (5 bases). Looked up from germline, CDR1 is SEHNR and CDR2 is FQNEAQ (reference sequence). The CDR3 is 15 amino acids. V was trimmed by 4 bases and J by 3 bases, leaving 16 bases between them. The CDR3 protein is CASSWQGNFHYEQYF. CDR3 coding DNA: TGTGCCAGCAGCTGGCAGGGTAATTTCCACTACGAGCAGTACTTC.

This clonotype was seen repeatedly, ten times or more. This chain uses TRBV28 with TRBJ2-2, with TRBD2 matching over 10 bases. The CDR3 length is 13 residues. The J segment lost 4 bases and the V segment lost 8 bases, leaving 1 base of the junction unmatched. Germline values: CDR1 MDHEN, CDR2 SYDVKM. CDR3 protein: CASRTSGTGELFF. Here the CDR3 DNA reads TGTGCCAGCCGGACTAGCGGCACCGGGGAGCTGTTTTTT.

As DNA, the CDR3 is TGTGCCAGCAGTTCCGGGAGGGATATGAACACTGAAGCTTTCTTT. Its translation: CASSSGRDMNTEAFF. The chain has TRBV7-8 and TRBJ1-1; D uncertain. V was shortened by 6 bases and J by 0 bases, with 14 bases between the two germline ends. Germline-derived CDR1 and CDR2 are SGHVS and FQNEAQ. This CDR3 spans 15 amino acids.

This clonotype was observed many times. The rearrangement links TRBV4-2 to TRBJ2-5; a weak D match, TRBD2 (6 bases). The germline CDR1 and CDR2 sequences are LGHNA and YNFKEQ. The length of the CDR3 is 12 residues. V lost 0 bases and J 10 bases, leaving 9 bases between the germline ends. CDR3 sequence: CASSQEAGFQYF. The CDR3 region has the DNA TGTGCCAGCAGCCAAGAGGCGGGATTCCAGTACTTC.

This clonotype was recorded at least ten times. The genes are TRBV20-1 and TRBJ1-1; D uncertain. The V gene's germline CDR1 is DFQATT and CDR2 SNEGSKA (reference sequence). The CDR3 is made up of 13 amino acids. Between the trimmed V and J ends, which lost 3 bases and 1 base, there was a span of 9 bases. The CDR3 region has the DNA TGCAGTGCTAGGGACTTTTCGAACACTGAAGCTTTCTTT. The encoded protein is CSARDFSNTEAFF.

Note on this clonotype: A much bigger clone sits one base away, suggesting this may be a read error. The rearrangement links TRBV6-2 or TRBV6-3 to TRBJ2-7; possibly TRBD1 for D (7 bases). Trimming left V 6 bases short and J 6 bases short, with 24 bases between. Germline CDR1 is MNHEY and CDR2 is SVGEGT. This CDR3 is built from 16 residues. CDR3 sequence: CASSNPWGGGGSEQYF. The CDR3, as DNA: TGTGCCAGCAGCAACCCGTGGGGTGGAGGGGGCAGCGAGCAGTACTTC.

This clonotype was seen many times. The CDR3 DNA reads as TGTGCCAGCAGCTTGTTCATCGAACTAGCCAAAAACATTCAGTACTTC. Amino acids: CASSLFIELAKNIQYF. V and J are TRBV13 and TRBJ2-4; D remains ambiguous. From germline, CDR1 is PRHDT and CDR2 FYEKMQ (reference sequence). This CDR3 has 16 residues. The V end lost 3 bases, the J end lost 0 bases, and 12 bases lay between the germline ends.

This clonotype was found many times. The chain uses TRBV12-3 or TRBV12-4 and TRBJ2-7; TRBD2 agrees at 11 bases. The CDR3 loop spans 16 amino acids. With 4 bases clipped from V and 7 bases from J, the junction kept 12 bases outside the gene matches. The CDR3 DNA reads as TGTGCCAGCAGTTCCCGCTTACTAGCGGGGGCAGAAGAGCAGTACTTC. Translated, it gives CASSSRLLAGAEEQYF.

This clonotype occurred many times. V gene TRBV19 combines with J gene TRBJ1-2; TRBD1 matches 9 bases. In germline, CDR1 is LNHDA, CDR2 SQIVND (reference sequence). CDR3 size: 14 residues. V shed 3 bases and J 3 bases; nucleotides not matched to a gene: 2. CDR3 in amino acids: CASSMRTGDYGYTF. The CDR3 nucleotides are TGTGCCAGTAGTATGAGGACAGGGGACTATGGCTACACCTTC.